This T cell receptor (beta chain) was sequenced during a study of post-analysis software for immune sequencing data. Looking at the study overall: Relapsing-remitting, secondary progressive and progressive-relapsing forms of multiple sclerosis all featured among disease courses.

CDR3 length: 11 amino acids. V was clipped by 4 bases and J by 6 bases, with 7 bases between them. CDR1 SGDLS and CDR2 YYNGEE come from the germline V gene. TCR beta cDNA libraries had unique molecular identifiers. Starting from about 0.98 to 11 million T cells, the study yielded 460,000 or so cDNA molecules. TCRdb passed the PCR reads through MiXCR, listing each CDR3 protein once. The profile shows 700,000 to 800,000 distinct CDR3 sequences, about 27% of them singletons. This clonotype was recorded many times. Its antigen is still unknown. Study findings and constraints: Samples sharing a preparation batch grouped tightly together when assessed by F measure. Controls' normalized Chao1 diversity significantly exceeded that of multiple sclerosis patients. In patients, five or six TRBV segments were more frequent than in controls, with TRBV5-6, TRBV5-1 and TRBV20-1 among them.

The source of this sequence is a girl under 18 with multiple sclerosis. Sample: blood. The gene calls are TRBV9 and TRBJ1-2; D gene unclear. The CDR3 coding sequence is TGTGCCAGCAGCAGGGTGGATGGCTACACCTTC. The encoded protein is CASSRVDGYTF.